Shown below are 22 T cell receptor beta chains from a single sample sequenced in a study of spatial heterogeneity in lung cancer. TCRdb re-called the 5' RACE reads through MiXCR, storing one row per CDR3 protein. Among about 120,000 distinct CDR3 sequences listed, roughly an eighth were seen once. The time point is: blood at routine non-recurrence follow-up after resection. Whole RNA came from tumor, nontumor lung or frozen PBMC and was sequenced without being sorted. Sequences were derived from PBMCs, sampled at follow-up. These receptors came from a male donor with early-stage non-small cell lung cancer.

By its share, this clonotype is medium-sized. The chain joins TRBV9 to TRBJ1-1; TRBD1 agrees at 8 bases. CDR1 and CDR2 (germline): SGDLS, YYNGEE. The CDR3 runs 16 residues. V dropped 4 bases and J dropped 3; count of bases not matched to a gene: 11. CDR3 protein: CASSQEGQGGHTEAFF. DNA for the CDR3: TGTGCCAGCAGCCAAGAAGGACAGGGAGGACACACTGAAGCTTTCTTT.

This clonotype was seen many times. The chain couples TRBV27 to TRBJ1-1; 7 bases agree with TRBD1. V gave up 5 bases and J gave up 0 bases; unmatched junction bases: 3. This CDR3 spans 14 amino acids. From germline, CDR1 is MNHEY and CDR2 SMNVEV (reference sequence). The CDR3 DNA follows: TGTGCCAGCAGTCTGGACAGGTTGAACACTGAAGCTTTCTTT. It yields the protein CASSLDRLNTEAFF.

This clonotype appeared many times. This rearrangement joins TRBV18 to TRBJ1-4; D unclear. Germline CDR1 reads KGHSH; CDR2 reads LQKENI. CDR3 length: 16 residues. Trimming took 2 bases from V and 0 from J, leaving 10 bases between them. In nucleotides, the CDR3 is TGTGCCAGCTCACCAGATCGGGCAGCAACTAATGAAAAACTGTTTTTT. It yields the protein CASSPDRAATNEKLFF.

This clonotype was seen a handful of times. The rearrangement joins TRBV24-1 to TRBJ2-3, with TRBD2 matching 13 bases. This CDR3 is 19 amino acids long. The ends lost 3 bases at V and 0 bases at J; junction bases unmatched: 8. Looked up from germline, CDR1 is KGHDR and CDR2 is SFDVKD. CDR3 residues: CATSDAGTSGVASTDTQYF. The DNA of the CDR3 is TGTGCCACCAGTGATGCCGGGACTAGCGGGGTTGCTAGCACAGATACGCAGTATTTT.

The V gene is TRBV28, the J gene TRBJ2-1; TRBD1 matches 8 bases. The length of the CDR3 is 14 residues. Per germline, CDR1 MDHEN and CDR2 SYDVKM. Unmatched junction bases numbered 9, after V lost 6 bases and J lost 8 bases. The chain's CDR3 is CASRRQGPTYEQFF. DNA of the CDR3: TGTGCCAGCAGGCGACAGGGGCCTACGTATGAGCAGTTCTTC.

This clonotype was seen ten or more times. The rearrangement joins TRBV29-1 to TRBJ2-5, with D unresolved. Deletions cut 0 bases from V and 0 bases from J, with 5 bases between. Germline values: CDR1 SQVTM, CDR2 ANQGSEA. This CDR3 region has 13 residues. CDR3 loop: CSVEDGYQETQYF. The CDR3 DNA reads TGCAGCGTTGAAGACGGCTACCAAGAGACCCAGTACTTC.

This chain uses TRBV11-3 with TRBJ2-7, with 7 bases that match TRBD2. The germline gives CDR1 SGHNT, CDR2 YENEEA. With V trimmed by 8 bases and J by 0 bases, 7 bases remained unmatched. The CDR3 is made up of 14 amino acids. The CDR3 DNA sequence: TGTGCCAGCGGCGGGAGTTTGAGCTCCTACGAGCAGTACTTC. Amino acid sequence: CASGGSLSSYEQYF.

This clonotype was detected a few times. The rearrangement uses TRBV3-1 and TRBJ1-5; D not resolved. The CDR3 is 13 residues long. Trimming removed 0 bases from V and 5 bases from J, with 5 bases in between. Germline V gene sequence: CDR1 LGHDT, CDR2 YNNKEL (reference sequence). The CDR3 region has the DNA TGTGCCAGCAGCCAAGATCTTTATCAGCCCCAGCATTTT. Its translation: CASSQDLYQPQHF.

This chain links TRBV7-8 with TRBJ1-6; D remains ambiguous. Germline lookup yields CDR1 SGHVS and CDR2 FQNEAQ. V gave up 5 bases and J gave up 6 bases, with 14 bases separating them. The CDR3 loop spans 15 amino acids. In DNA, the CDR3 is TGTGCCAGCAGCCAGCAGAGGTCGTCTAATTCACCCCTCCACTTT. Protein sequence: CASSQQRSSNSPLHF. The full variable domain, rest sourced from reference TRBV7-8 and TRBJ1-6, is GAGVSQSPRYKVAKRGQDVALRCDPISGHVSLFWYQQALGQGPEFLTYFQNEAQLDKSGLPSDRFFAERPEGSVSTLKIQRTQQEDSAVYLCASSQQRSSNSPLHFGNGTRLTVT.

The chain recombines TRBV12-3 or TRBV12-4 with TRBJ1-5; D ambiguous. V was cut by 6 bases and J by 2 bases, with 2 bases left in between. CDR3 length equals 11 residues. This CDR3 is CASSGNQPQHF. The CDR3, as DNA: TGTGCCAGCAGCGGCAATCAGCCCCAGCATTTT.

V gene TRBV12-3 or TRBV12-4 combines with J gene TRBJ1-5; D call uncertain. The V end lost 0 bases, the J end lost 2 bases, and 11 bases lay between the germline ends. The CDR3 covers 16 residues. CDR3 region: CASSLAGVGGNQPQHF. The CDR3 DNA reads as TGTGCCAGCAGTTTAGCTGGGGTTGGGGGCAATCAGCCCCAGCATTTT.

This rearrangement joins TRBV6-6 to TRBJ2-3; 8 nucleotides align to TRBD1. CDR3 size: 15 residues. V lost 4 bases and J lost 0; bases outside the gene matches: 3. CDR1 and CDR2 (germline): MNHNY, SVGAGI (reference sequence). The CDR3 nucleotides read TGTGCCAGCAGTTTCGGACAGGGAAGCACAGATACGCAGTATTTT. Translating gives CASSFGQGSTDTQYF.

A few counts support this clonotype. The genes are TRBV12-3 or TRBV12-4 and TRBJ2-2; no reliable D call. This CDR3 region has 13 residues. Trimming shortened V by 3 bases and J by 4 bases, and 6 bases separated the two germline ends. CDR3 nucleotide sequence: TGTGCCAGCAGTTTGGCCCCCACCGGGGAGCTGTTTTTT. It encodes CASSLAPTGELFF.

This sequence joins TRBV4-1 and TRBJ1-2; the D gene is possibly TRBD1 (6 bases). Germline V gene lookup returns CDR1 MGHRA and CDR2 YSYEKL. With 4 bases removed from V and 2 bases from J, the gap between germline ends came to 17 bases. This CDR3 region has 16 residues. CDR3 sequence (DNA): TGCGCCAGCAGCCTGTTGGCCGGGACAACCAACTATGGCTACACCTTC. This translates into CASSLLAGTTNYGYTF.

The V and J genes are TRBV15 and TRBJ1-1; 12 bases match TRBD1. In germline, CDR1 is LNHNV, CDR2 YYDKDF (reference sequence). The CDR3 length is 15 residues. V was pared by 2 bases and J by 10 bases, with 8 bases of the junction left unmatched. The CDR3 sequence: CATSRPGQGALVAFF. CDR3 nucleotides: TGTGCCACCAGCAGACCGGGACAGGGGGCCTTGGTAGCTTTCTTT.

The chain recombines TRBV7-2 with TRBJ2-5; D unclear. V gave up 0 bases and J gave up 7 bases, with 9 bases separating them. In germline, CDR1 is SGHTA, CDR2 FQGNSA. This CDR3 spans 13 amino acids. This CDR3 reads CASSLARTSTQYF. CDR3 sequence (DNA): TGTGCCAGCAGCTTAGCGAGGACGTCGACCCAGTACTTC.

The sample holds many counts of this clonotype. The chain joins TRBV6-5 to TRBJ1-2, with D unresolved. The CDR3 consists of 12 residues. Germline assignment: CDR1 MNHEY and CDR2 SVGAGI. The V and J ends lost 1 base and 7 bases respectively, with 7 bases between them. The CDR3 here is CASSYYSGGYTF. CDR3 coding DNA: TGTGCCAGCAGTTACTACAGCGGTGGCTACACCTTC.

This clonotype was seen a handful of times. The chain couples TRBV15 to TRBJ2-2, with D possibly TRBD1 on 5 matching bases. The CDR3 has 15 residues. Germline-derived CDR1 and CDR2 are LNHNV and YYDKDF (reference sequence). V lost 0 bases and J 3 bases, leaving 8 bases between the germline ends. The CDR3 DNA reads TGTGCCACCAGCAGAGATAGGGGTTACACCGGGGAGCTGTTTTTT. Its translation is CATSRDRGYTGELFF.

Many counts were recorded for this clonotype. The V and J genes are TRBV29-1 and TRBJ1-1; no firm D call. The ends were cut back, 4 bases at V and 1 base at J, with 7 bases in the middle. This CDR3 region has 12 residues. The germline CDR1 and CDR2 sequences are SQVTM and ANQGSEA. CDR3 sequence reads: CSVVPENTEAFF. In DNA, the CDR3 is TGCAGCGTTGTTCCAGAGAACACTGAAGCTTTCTTT.

The gene calls are TRBV20-1 and TRBJ2-7; D gene unclear. The CDR3 totals 14 residues. CDR1 and CDR2 (germline): DFQATT, SNEGSKA (reference sequence). V gave up 5 bases and J gave up 1 base, with 15 bases separating them. The CDR3 here is CSADSRTVSYEQYF. The CDR3, as DNA: TGCAGTGCTGATAGCCGAACTGTTTCCTACGAGCAGTACTTC.

This clonotype was seen only a few times. This chain links TRBV7-2 with TRBJ2-5; 7 positions match TRBD1. This CDR3 spans 14 amino acids. Germline CDR1 and CDR2: SGHTA and FQGNSA. The J segment lost 0 bases and the V segment lost 4 bases, leaving 2 bases of the junction unmatched. The CDR3, as DNA: TGTGCCAGCAGCTCTGGGACAGACCAAGAGACCCAGTACTTC. Translating gives CASSSGTDQETQYF.

This clonotype was counted many times. The rearrangement links TRBV24-1 to TRBJ2-7; D not resolved. With 9 bases removed from V and 0 bases from J, the gap between germline ends came to 11 bases. Germline CDR1 and CDR2: KGHDR and SFDVKD. The CDR3 contains 13 residues. The CDR3 bases are TGTGCCACCGCAGACGGTCACTCCTACGAGCAGTACTTC. This sequence encodes CATADGHSYEQYF.